Each of the 6 T cell receptor beta chains below was sequenced from the same sample in a study of cytomegalovirus exposure and HLA in healthy donors. The data were produced by immunoSEQ multiplex PCR, yet TCRdb's version contains in-frame clones alone and is incomplete. This table holds over 150,000 clones, 86% found once. What was sequenced was PBMCs. These receptors were obtained from a woman aged 25 to 45 in good health and CMV-seronegative.

The DNA for the CDR3 is TGCGCCAGCAGCACGCTCGGGGGGTATAGCACAGATACGCAGTATTTT. Amino acid sequence: CASSTLGGYSTDTQYF. This rearrangement joins TRBV5-1 to TRBJ2-3; TRBD2 matches 7 bases. Trimming removed 4 bases from V and 0 bases from J; junction bases left unmatched: 8. There are 16 residues in the CDR3. From germline, CDR1 is SGHRS and CDR2 YFSETQ.

J is TRBJ2-3 and V is TRBV11-3, with a weak D call TRBD2 (5 bases). Looked up from germline, CDR1 is SGHNT and CDR2 is YENEEA. The V end was cut by 1 base, the J end by 3 bases, with 11 bases between. The CDR3 length is 15 residues. The CDR3 DNA is TGTGCCAGCAGCTTAGGACGTGGGAGAACAGATACGCAGTATTTT. As protein: CASSLGRGRTDTQYF.

This sequence joins TRBV4-3 and TRBJ1-3; 8 bases line up with TRBD1. Trimming removed 2 bases from V and 3 bases from J; junction bases left unmatched: 12. The CDR3 extends over 18 amino acids. Germline CDR1 and CDR2: LGHNA and YSLEER. CDR3: CASSQNLNRGSYGNTIYF. The CDR3, as DNA: TGCGCCAGCAGCCAAAACCTAAACAGGGGGTCTTATGGAAACACCATATATTTT.

V is TRBV11-2 and J is TRBJ1-1; D uncertain. The CDR3 loop spans 13 amino acids. From germline, CDR1 is SGHAT and CDR2 FQNNGV. V shed 3 bases and J shed 5 bases, with 10 bases lying between them. CDR3: CASSFSEATEAFF. The DNA of the CDR3 is TGTGCCAGCAGCTTCTCAGAGGCGACTGAAGCTTTCTTT. Drawing the rest from reference TRBV11-2 and TRBJ1-1, the complete variable domain is EAGVAQSPRYKIIEKRQSVAFWCNPISGHATLYWYQQILGQGPKLLIQFQNNGVVDDSQLPKDRFSAERLKGVDSTLKIQPAKLEDSAVYLCASSFSEATEAFFGQGTRLTVV.

The chain is built from TRBV25-1 and TRBJ1-1, with D unclear. V was shortened by 7 bases and J by 3 bases, with 9 bases between the two germline ends. Per germline, CDR1 MGHDK and CDR2 SYGVNS. The CDR3 runs to 12 residues. The CDR3, as DNA: TGTGCCAGCAAAAAGGGCCACACTGAAGCTTTCTTT. Its protein product is CASKKGHTEAFF.

V usage is TRBV14 and J usage is TRBJ2-5; the D is unclear. Trimming removed 4 bases from V and 1 base from J, with 16 bases in between. Germline V gene sequence: CDR1 SGHDN, CDR2 FVKESK. The CDR3 has 16 amino acids. This chain's CDR3 is CASSPAWGTGQETQYF. The CDR3 bases are TGTGCCAGCAGCCCCGCATGGGGTACGGGCCAAGAGACCCAGTACTTC.